These 5 T cell receptor beta chains were all obtained from the same sample, sequenced in a study of neurological immune-mediated disorders. MiXCR, run by TCRdb on the 5' RACE reads, gives a single entry per CDR3 protein. The sample lists around 66,000 distinct CDR3 sequences; approximately 5% were seen once. Sequencing was done on a sample of PBMCs. All receptors derive from a woman aged 70-85 years with multiple sclerosis.

This clonotype was detected ten times or more. V is TRBV6-1 and J is TRBJ2-1; 8 nucleotides align to TRBD2. CDR1 and CDR2 (germline): MNHNS, SASEGT. Trimming at V came to 3 bases and at J to 6 bases, leaving 4 bases not matched to a gene. CDR3 length: 14 residues. CDR3 region: CASSEGTRINEQFF. CDR3 bases: TGTGCCAGCAGTGAGGGGACTAGAATCAATGAGCAGTTCTTC.

Many counts were recorded for this clonotype. CDR3 residues: CASSIDSYNQPQHF. The CDR3 nucleotides read TGTGCCAGCAGCATTGACAGCTACAATCAGCCCCAGCATTTT. V gene TRBV7-9 combines with J gene TRBJ1-5, with a possible D match to TRBD1 (5 bases). The CDR3 is 14 amino acids. V lost 5 bases and J 3 bases, leaving 11 bases between the germline ends. Germline CDR1 SEHNR, CDR2 FQNEAQ (reference sequence). The whole variable domain, remainder taken from reference TRBV7-9 and TRBJ1-5, is DTGVSQNPRHKITKRGQNVTFRCDPISEHNRLYWYRQTLGQGPEFLTYFQNEAQLEKSRLLSDRFSAERPKGSFSTLEIQRTEQGDSAMYLCASSIDSYNQPQHFGDGTRLSIL.

This clonotype was recorded many times. The chain has TRBV29-1 and TRBJ2-1; the match to TRBD2 covers 10 bases. The CDR3 extends over 13 amino acids. The J segment lost 9 bases and the V segment lost 6 bases, leaving 8 bases of the junction unmatched. Germline CDR1 SQVTM, CDR2 ANQGSEA. CDR3 in DNA: TGCAGCGTGTTCACTAGCGGGAAGGGTGAGCAGTTCTTC. It yields the protein CSVFTSGKGEQFF.

In its sample, this clonotype was seen many times. The gene calls are TRBV29-1 and TRBJ1-6, with D uncertain. Germline V CDR1 and CDR2: SQVTM, ANQGSEA. Trimming pared 4 bases from V and 10 bases from J, leaving 14 bases between. The CDR3 contains 13 residues. The CDR3 here is CSVGEELGSPLHF. DNA of the CDR3: TGCAGCGTTGGGGAGGAGCTGGGCTCACCCCTCCACTTT.

There are many counts of this clonotype. The chain links TRBV5-1 to TRBJ2-1; 11 positions agree with TRBD2. J was trimmed by 9 bases and V by 5 bases; bases with no gene match: 10. The CDR3 loop spans 15 amino acids. Per the germline V gene, CDR1 is SGHRS and CDR2 is YFSETQ. The CDR3 loop is CASRPTSGVDTEQFF. Written as DNA, the CDR3 is TGCGCCAGCAGGCCGACTAGCGGGGTCGACACTGAGCAGTTCTTC.